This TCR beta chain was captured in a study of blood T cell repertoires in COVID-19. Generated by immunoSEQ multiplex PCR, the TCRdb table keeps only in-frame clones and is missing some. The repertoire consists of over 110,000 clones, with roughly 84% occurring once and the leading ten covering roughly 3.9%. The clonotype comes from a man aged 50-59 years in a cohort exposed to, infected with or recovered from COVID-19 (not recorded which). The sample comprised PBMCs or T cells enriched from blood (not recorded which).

The CDR3 DNA reads TGTGCCAGCAGTAAGGGACAGGGTTGGAACACTGAAGCTTTCTTT. Amino acid sequence: CASSKGQGWNTEAFF. V and J are TRBV6-6 and TRBJ1-1; 9 bases are a match to TRBD1. J was trimmed by 1 base and V by 5 bases; bases with no gene match: 5. Germline-derived CDR1 and CDR2 are MNHNY and SVGAGI (reference sequence). This CDR3 comprises 15 residues.